This TCR beta chain was identified during a study of cytomegalovirus exposure and HLA in healthy donors. Findings and caveats of the study: In vitro testing confirmed a few CMV-associated chains as specific for CMV antigens. The study designated about 160 TCR beta chains cytomegalovirus-associated. According to a later analysis, most TCR beta chains associated with CMV appeared HLA-restricted. Follow-up analysis later connected one missense variant in DCLRE1C with trimming of TCR beta V- and J-genes.

PCR employed 60 Vbeta and 13 Jbeta primers. Some clones are missing from TCRdb's copy, which holds only in-frame ones; the method was immunoSEQ multiplex PCR. The sample consists of 100,000 to 150,000 clones, about 83% of them appearing once. V shed 4 bases and J shed 3 bases, with 9 bases lying between them. CDR3 size: 14 residues. The germline V gene has CDR1 LNHDA and CDR2 SQIVND (reference sequence). On this clone itself: The antigen is not known.

The rearrangement joins TRBV19 to TRBJ2-2; D call uncertain. The specimen was PBMCs. The receptor comes from a man aged 25 to 40 in good health and CMV-seronegative. The CDR3 nucleotides are TGTGCCAGTAGTACGATAGCCCACACCGGGGAGCTGTTTTTT. Its translation is CASSTIAHTGELFF.